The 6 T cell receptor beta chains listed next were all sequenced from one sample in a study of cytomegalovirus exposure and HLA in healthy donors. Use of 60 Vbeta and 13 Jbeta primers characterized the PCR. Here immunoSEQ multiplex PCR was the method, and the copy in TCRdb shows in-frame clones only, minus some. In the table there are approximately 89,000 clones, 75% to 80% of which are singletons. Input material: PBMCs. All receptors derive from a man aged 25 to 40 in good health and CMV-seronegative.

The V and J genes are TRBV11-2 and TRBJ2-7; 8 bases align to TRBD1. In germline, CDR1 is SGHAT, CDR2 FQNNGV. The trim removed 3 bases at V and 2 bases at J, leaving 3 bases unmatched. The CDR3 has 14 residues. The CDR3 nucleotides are TGTGCCAGCAGCTTCGGACAGGGTCCCTACGAGCAGTACTTC. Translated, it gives CASSFGQGPYEQYF.

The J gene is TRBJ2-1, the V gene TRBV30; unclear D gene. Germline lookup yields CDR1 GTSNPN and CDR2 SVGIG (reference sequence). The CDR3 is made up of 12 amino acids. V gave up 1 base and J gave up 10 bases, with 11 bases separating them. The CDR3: CAWSARGTEQFF. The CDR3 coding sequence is TGTGCCTGGAGTGCCCGCGGTACCGAGCAGTTCTTC.

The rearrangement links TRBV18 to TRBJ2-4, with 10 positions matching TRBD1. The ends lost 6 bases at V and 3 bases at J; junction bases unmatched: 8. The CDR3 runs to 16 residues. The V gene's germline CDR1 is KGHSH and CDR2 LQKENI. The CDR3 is CASSLTGTGVKNIQYF. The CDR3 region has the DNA TGTGCCAGCTCCCTAACCGGGACAGGGGTCAAAAACATTCAGTACTTC.

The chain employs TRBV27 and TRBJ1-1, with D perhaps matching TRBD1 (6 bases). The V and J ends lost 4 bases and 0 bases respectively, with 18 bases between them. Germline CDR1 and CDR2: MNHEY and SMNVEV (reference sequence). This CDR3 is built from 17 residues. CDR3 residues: CASSSGQPYLMNTEAFF. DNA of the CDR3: TGTGCCAGCAGTTCCGGACAGCCATACCTCATGAACACTGAAGCTTTCTTT.

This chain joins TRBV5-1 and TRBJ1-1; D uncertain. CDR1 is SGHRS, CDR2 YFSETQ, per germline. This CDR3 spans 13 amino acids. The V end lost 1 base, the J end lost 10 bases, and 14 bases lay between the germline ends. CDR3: CASSLRGQARAFF. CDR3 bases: TGCGCCAGCAGCTTGCGAGGGCAGGCCAGAGCTTTCTTT.

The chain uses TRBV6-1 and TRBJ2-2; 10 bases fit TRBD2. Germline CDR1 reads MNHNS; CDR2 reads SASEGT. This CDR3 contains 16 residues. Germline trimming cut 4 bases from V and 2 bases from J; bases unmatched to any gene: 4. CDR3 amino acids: CASSVLAGANTGELFF. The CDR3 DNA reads TGTGCCAGCAGTGTGCTAGCGGGAGCAAACACCGGGGAGCTGTTTTTT.